The table lists the clone carrying this T cell receptor (beta chain) with many counts. The data belong to a study of T-cell reconstitution after alpha-beta-depleted transplantation in children. V was cut by 7 bases and J by 7 bases, with 21 bases left in between. CDR3 length: 15 residues. Unique molecular identifiers were used in preparing the TCRbeta library. Each CDR3 protein gets one entry after TCRdb re-called the PCR reads with MiXCR. Here the sample spans roughly 200,000 distinct CDR3 sequences, 8% to 10% being singletons. The material was PBMCs from the stem cell graft donor, obtained from the stem cell graft. This chain uses TRBV12-3 or TRBV12-4 with TRBJ2-3, with D unresolved. This receptor was taken from a human donor who donated a stem cell graft to a child with acute lymphoblastic leukemia. The CDR3 reads CASTKRVHTPNTQYF. CDR3 nucleotide sequence: TGTGCCAGCACCAAAAGGGTCCACACACCCAATACGCAGTATTTT.